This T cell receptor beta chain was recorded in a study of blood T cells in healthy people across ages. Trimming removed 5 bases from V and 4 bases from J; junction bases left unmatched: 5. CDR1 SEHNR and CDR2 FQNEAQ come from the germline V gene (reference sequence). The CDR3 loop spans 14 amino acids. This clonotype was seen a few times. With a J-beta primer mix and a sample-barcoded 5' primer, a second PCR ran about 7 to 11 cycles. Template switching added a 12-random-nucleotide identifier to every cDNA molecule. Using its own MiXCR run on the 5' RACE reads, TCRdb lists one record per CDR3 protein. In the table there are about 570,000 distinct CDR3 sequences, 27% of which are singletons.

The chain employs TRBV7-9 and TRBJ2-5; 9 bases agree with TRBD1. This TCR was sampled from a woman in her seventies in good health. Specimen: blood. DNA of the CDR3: TGTGCCAGCAGCCTTCGACAGGGGGTAGAGACCCAGTACTTC. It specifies CASSLRQGVETQYF.